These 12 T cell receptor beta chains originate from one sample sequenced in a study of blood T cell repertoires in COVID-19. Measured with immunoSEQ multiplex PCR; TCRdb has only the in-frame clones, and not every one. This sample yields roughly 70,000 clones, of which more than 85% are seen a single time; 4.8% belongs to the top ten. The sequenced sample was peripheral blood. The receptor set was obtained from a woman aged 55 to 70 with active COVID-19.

CDR3 nucleotide sequence: TGTGCCAGCAGTGATTTCCTCGGACTGGAATACGAGCAGTACTTC. Protein: CASSDFLGLEYEQYF. The rearrangement links TRBV6-1 to TRBJ2-7; a weak D match, TRBD2 (5 bases). Germline V gene sequence: CDR1 MNHNS, CDR2 SASEGT. Trimming left V 3 bases short and J 4 bases short, with 16 bases between. CDR3 length equals 15 residues.

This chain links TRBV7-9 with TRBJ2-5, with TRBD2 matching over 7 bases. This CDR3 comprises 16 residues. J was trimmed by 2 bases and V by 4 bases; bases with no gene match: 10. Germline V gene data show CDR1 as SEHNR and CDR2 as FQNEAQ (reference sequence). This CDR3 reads CASSSRSSGYQETQYF. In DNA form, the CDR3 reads TGTGCCAGCAGCTCCCGCTCTAGCGGTTATCAAGAGACCCAGTACTTC.

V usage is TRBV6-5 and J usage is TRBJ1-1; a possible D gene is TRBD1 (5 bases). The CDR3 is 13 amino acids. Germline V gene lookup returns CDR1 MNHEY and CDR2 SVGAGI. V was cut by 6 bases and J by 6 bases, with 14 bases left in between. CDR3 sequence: CASRIQAWSEAFF. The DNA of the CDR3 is TGTGCCAGCAGGATACAGGCCTGGTCTGAAGCTTTCTTT.

CDR3 nucleotide sequence: TGTGCCTGGAGTGTGGACAGGGGGACATACGAGCAGTACTTC. It specifies CAWSVDRGTYEQYF. This chain joins TRBV30 and TRBJ2-7; 10 bases are shared with TRBD1. Germline CDR1 and CDR2: GTSNPN and SVGIG (reference sequence). J was trimmed by 4 bases and V by 0 bases; bases with no gene match: 3. The CDR3 is 14 amino acids.

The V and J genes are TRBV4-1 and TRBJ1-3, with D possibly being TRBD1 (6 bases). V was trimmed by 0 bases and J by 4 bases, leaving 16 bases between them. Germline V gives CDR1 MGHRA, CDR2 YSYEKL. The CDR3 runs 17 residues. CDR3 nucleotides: TGCGCCAGCAGCCAAGAGTCCGGGAGGGGGGCCGGAAACACCATATATTTT. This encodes CASSQESGRGAGNTIYF.

The CDR3, as DNA: TGTGCCAGCAGCCCAGGACTGAGCTCCTACGAGCAGTACTTC. Its protein product is CASSPGLSSYEQYF. This sequence joins TRBV7-8 and TRBJ2-7; weak D call: TRBD2 (5 bases). The CDR3 totals 14 residues. Germline V gives CDR1 SGHVS, CDR2 FQNEAQ. V was clipped by 5 bases and J by 0 bases, with 11 bases between them. Using reference TRBV7-8 and TRBJ2-7 for the parts outside the CDR3, the full variable domain is GAGVSQSPRYKVAKRGQDVALRCDPISGHVSLFWYQQALGQGPEFLTYFQNEAQLDKSGLPSDRFFAERPEGSVSTLKIQRTQQEDSAVYLCASSPGLSSYEQYFGPGTRLTVT.

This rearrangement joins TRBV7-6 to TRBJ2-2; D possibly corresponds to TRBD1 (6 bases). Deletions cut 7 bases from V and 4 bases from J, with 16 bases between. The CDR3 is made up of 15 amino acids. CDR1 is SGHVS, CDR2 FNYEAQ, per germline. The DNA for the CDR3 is TGTGCCAGCACTCTAAGGGGGTCGGCCACCGGGGAGCTGTTTTTT. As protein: CASTLRGSATGELFF.

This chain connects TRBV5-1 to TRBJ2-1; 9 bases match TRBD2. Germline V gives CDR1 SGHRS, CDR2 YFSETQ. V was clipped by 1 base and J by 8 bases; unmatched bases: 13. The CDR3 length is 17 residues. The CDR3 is CASSLTTFSGRQDEQFF. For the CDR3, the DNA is TGCGCCAGCAGCTTGACCACCTTTAGCGGGAGACAGGATGAGCAGTTCTTC.

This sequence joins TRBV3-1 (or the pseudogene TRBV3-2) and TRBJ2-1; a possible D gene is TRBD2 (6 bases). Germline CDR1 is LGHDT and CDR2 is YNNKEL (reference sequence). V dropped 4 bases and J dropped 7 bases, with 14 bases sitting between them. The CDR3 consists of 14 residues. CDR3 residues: CASSLQGLANEQFF. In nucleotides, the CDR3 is TGTGCCAGCAGCCTGCAGGGACTCGCGAATGAGCAGTTCTTC.

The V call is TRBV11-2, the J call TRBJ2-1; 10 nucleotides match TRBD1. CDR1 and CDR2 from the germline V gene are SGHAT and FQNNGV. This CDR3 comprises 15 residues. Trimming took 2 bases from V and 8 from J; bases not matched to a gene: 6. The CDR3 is CASSLTGQGIYEQFF. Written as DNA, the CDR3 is TGTGCCAGCAGCTTAACGGGACAGGGGATCTATGAGCAGTTCTTC.

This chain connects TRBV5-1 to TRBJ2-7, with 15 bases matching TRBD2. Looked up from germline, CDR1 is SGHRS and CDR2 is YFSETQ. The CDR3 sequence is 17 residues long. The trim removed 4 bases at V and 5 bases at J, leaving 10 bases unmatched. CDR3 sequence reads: CASSGTSGRSDGDEQYF. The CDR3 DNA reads TGCGCCAGCAGCGGGACTAGCGGGAGGTCTGACGGAGACGAGCAGTACTTC.

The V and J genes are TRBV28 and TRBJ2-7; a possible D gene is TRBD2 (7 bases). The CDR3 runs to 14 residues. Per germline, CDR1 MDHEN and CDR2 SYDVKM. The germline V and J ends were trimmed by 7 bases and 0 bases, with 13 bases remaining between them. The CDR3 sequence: CASKKGGSSYEQYF. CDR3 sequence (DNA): TGTGCCAGCAAGAAGGGGGGGAGCTCCTACGAGCAGTACTTC.